Presented here are 25 T cell receptor beta chains from one specimen sequenced in a study of neurological immune-mediated disorders. TCRdb reprocessed the 5' RACE reads with MiXCR, giving one entry per CDR3 protein. The table has roughly 60,000 distinct CDR3 sequences, under 5% seen once. The sample was PBMCs. The receptors here all came from a woman aged 45-65 years with multiple sclerosis.

The V and J genes are TRBV28 and TRBJ1-5, with D possibly matching TRBD1 (5 bases). The CDR3 sequence is 15 residues long. Trimming shortened V by 8 bases and J by 1 base, and 15 bases separated the two germline ends. Germline V gives CDR1 MDHEN, CDR2 SYDVKM. CDR3 in amino acids: CASQIGHLSNQPQHF. CDR3 coding DNA: TGTGCCAGCCAGATCGGACACCTGAGCAATCAGCCCCAGCATTTT.

This clonotype was observed many times. The CDR3 loop reads CASSLGLNSPLHF. DNA of the CDR3: TGCGCCAGCAGCTTGGGTCTTAATTCACCCCTCCACTTT. The rearrangement uses TRBV5-1 and TRBJ1-6; D is uncertain. CDR1 SGHRS and CDR2 YFSETQ come from the germline V gene. The CDR3 totals 13 residues. Trimming cost V 0 bases and J 6 bases, with 4 bases left between them.

This clonotype was counted ten times or more. This chain uses TRBV6-2 or TRBV6-3 with TRBJ2-1; 13 bases are shared with TRBD2. There are 18 residues in the CDR3. V gave up 3 bases and J gave up 6 bases; unmatched junction bases: 11. Looked up from germline, CDR1 is MNHEY and CDR2 is SVGEGT. The CDR3 protein is CASSYSGLAGAGFNEQFF. In DNA, the CDR3 is TGTGCCAGCAGTTATTCCGGACTAGCGGGGGCAGGTTTCAATGAGCAGTTCTTC.

This clonotype was recorded many times. The chain couples TRBV20-1 to TRBJ2-1; no clear D. V shed 0 bases and J shed 7 bases, with 10 bases lying between them. Germline V lookup: CDR1 DFQATT, CDR2 SNEGSKA (reference sequence). The CDR3 runs 13 residues. The CDR3 DNA follows: TGCAGTGCTAGAGATTGGCTAAAAAATGAGCAGTTCTTC. This translates into CSARDWLKNEQFF.

Ten or more counts support this clonotype. The genes are TRBV20-1 and TRBJ2-3; D may be TRBD1 or TRBD2 (6 bases each). Germline loops: CDR1 DFQATT, CDR2 SNEGSKA (reference sequence). Trimming stripped 1 base from V and 3 bases from J, with 14 bases between. CDR3 length equals 15 residues. The DNA for the CDR3 is TGCAGTGCTAGAGTTAGGGGGGCTAGGACAGATACGCAGTATTTT. It translates to CSARVRGARTDTQYF.

This clonotype has more than one count but fewer than ten. The gene calls are TRBV27 and TRBJ1-2, with D perhaps TRBD1 (6 bases). The CDR3 is 14 amino acids. The V gene lost 0 bases and the J gene lost 4 bases, with 9 bases spanning the gap. In germline, CDR1 is MNHEY, CDR2 SMNVEV (reference sequence). The CDR3 is CASSLSGAPYGYTF. The CDR3 DNA follows: TGTGCCAGCAGTTTATCGGGGGCTCCCTATGGCTACACCTTC.

This clonotype was picked up a small number of times. The junction departs from germline at one end; a sequencing error may be responsible. CDR3 amino acids: CASSRAQENSPLNF. The DNA of the CDR3 is TGCGCCAGCAGCCGTGCGCAGGAGAATTCACCCCTCAACTTT. The V gene is TRBV4-3, the J gene TRBJ1-6; no clear D. The CDR3 runs 14 residues. Looked up from germline, CDR1 is LGHNA and CDR2 is YSLEER.

This clonotype appeared many times. As DNA, the CDR3 is TGTGCCAGCAGCTCGCCGGCCCCTAGGGGAGATACGCAGTATTTT. This encodes CASSSPAPRGDTQYF. The V gene is TRBV14, the J gene TRBJ2-3; perhaps TRBD1 as D (5 bases). This CDR3 is built from 15 residues. The germline gives CDR1 SGHDN, CDR2 FVKESK. V dropped 5 bases and J dropped 5 bases, with 17 bases sitting between them.

This clonotype was seen many times. The genes are TRBV12-3 or TRBV12-4 and TRBJ2-2; D gene uncertain. The CDR3 runs to 15 residues. V was cut by 6 bases and J by 3 bases, with 14 bases left in between. The CDR3 sequence: CASSRTQSYTGELFF. As DNA, the CDR3 is TGTGCCAGCAGCAGGACGCAGTCCTACACCGGGGAGCTGTTTTTT.

A few counts support this clonotype. A read error is possible here, since a much larger clone lies one base away. This chain uses TRBV28 with TRBJ2-1; D unresolved. The CDR3 sequence is 12 residues long. Germline V lookup: CDR1 MDHEN, CDR2 SYDVKM. The ends were cut back, 1 base at V and 2 bases at J, with 0 bases in the middle. CDR3 sequence: CASSLSYNEQFF. CDR3 in DNA: TGTGCCAGCAGTTTATCCTACAATGAGCAGTTCTTC.

This clonotype was found many times. The chain uses TRBV9 and TRBJ1-2, with 10 bases matching TRBD1. Germline CDR1 is SGDLS and CDR2 is YYNGEE. Germline trimming cut 6 bases from V and 4 bases from J; bases unmatched to any gene: 9. The CDR3 is 15 residues long. CDR3 DNA: TGTGCCAGCACTCTTGGGACAGGGGATACCTATGGCTACACCTTC. Its protein is CASTLGTGDTYGYTF.

This clonotype was seen ten or more times. The J gene is TRBJ2-4, the V gene TRBV5-1; TRBD2 might be the D (5 bases). The CDR3 is 12 residues long. The germline V and J ends were trimmed by 0 bases and 8 bases, with 6 bases remaining between them. Looked up from germline, CDR1 is SGHRS and CDR2 is YFSETQ. In DNA form, the CDR3 reads TGCGCCAGCAGCTTGGCCGGGGACATTCAGTACTTC. Protein product: CASSLAGDIQYF.

This clonotype has at least ten counts. J is TRBJ2-7 and V is TRBV5-1, with TRBD1 matching over 7 bases. J was trimmed by 0 bases and V by 4 bases; bases with no gene match: 1. Germline assignment: CDR1 SGHRS and CDR2 YFSETQ. This CDR3 contains 13 residues. The CDR3 coding sequence is TGCGCCAGCAGCGGGGACAGCTCCTACGAGCAGTACTTC. Translated: CASSGDSSYEQYF.

The table lists this clonotype with many counts. This CDR3 reads CASSPNLRKGQFF. The CDR3 DNA reads TGTGCCAGCAGCCCAAACCTAAGGAAAGGGCAGTTCTTC. The rearrangement joins TRBV7-2 to TRBJ2-1; D not resolved. Deletions cut 5 bases from V and 12 bases from J, with 17 bases between. In germline, CDR1 is SGHTA, CDR2 FQGNSA. This CDR3 contains 13 residues.

This clonotype was observed at least ten times. The chain uses TRBV5-6 and TRBJ1-1; D uncertain. V lost 0 bases and J 1 base, leaving 16 bases between the germline ends. Per the germline V gene, CDR1 is SGHDT and CDR2 is YYEEEE. The length of the CDR3 is 17 residues. This CDR3 is CASSLGEMRLQNTEAFF. The DNA of the CDR3 is TGTGCCAGCAGCTTGGGCGAAATGCGTCTCCAGAACACTGAAGCTTTCTTT.

This clonotype was picked up many times. The J gene is TRBJ1-5, the V gene TRBV20-1, with D unresolved. V lost 0 bases, J lost 2 bases, and 8 bases lay in between. CDR1 and CDR2 (germline): DFQATT, SNEGSKA (reference sequence). The CDR3 runs 14 residues. As DNA, the CDR3 is TGCAGTGCTAGAGATGACACAGGCAATCAGCCCCAGCATTTT. This translates into CSARDDTGNQPQHF.

There are many counts of this clonotype. The chain has TRBV9 and TRBJ1-5, with D tentatively TRBD1 (5 bases). This CDR3 is built from 15 residues. Trimming took 0 bases from V and 0 from J, leaving 7 bases between them. Per the germline V gene, CDR1 is SGDLS and CDR2 is YYNGEE. The CDR3 is CASSVAGDSNQPQHF. Written as DNA, the CDR3 is TGTGCCAGCAGCGTAGCGGGGGATAGCAATCAGCCCCAGCATTTT. The variable domain in full, with the rest retrieved from reference TRBV9 and TRBJ1-5, is DSGVTQTPKHLITATGQRVTLRCSPRSGDLSVYWYQQSLDQGLQFLIQYYNGEERAKGNILERFSAQQFPDLHSELNLSSLELGDSALYFCASSVAGDSNQPQHFGDGTRLSIL.

The chain carries TRBV24-1 and TRBJ2-3; no clear D gene. V lost 6 bases and J 6 bases, leaving 6 bases between the germline ends. CDR1 is KGHDR and CDR2 is SFDVKD in the germline V gene. This CDR3 is 11 amino acids long. The CDR3 bases are TGTGCCACCAGTAGACGTGATACGCAGTATTTT. As protein: CATSRRDTQYF.

The sample holds many counts of this clonotype. The CDR3 DNA reads TGTGCCAGCAGTCCGGGACAGCTAGAAGCTTTCTTT. Its protein product is CASSPGQLEAFF. The V gene is TRBV6-6, the J gene TRBJ1-1; 7 nucleotides match TRBD1. The CDR3 is 12 residues long. Germline CDR1 MNHNY, CDR2 SVGAGI (reference sequence). V gave up 5 bases and J gave up 8 bases; unmatched junction bases: 5.

This clonotype occurred many times. The J gene is TRBJ2-7, the V gene TRBV4-2, with D perhaps matching TRBD2 (6 bases). V lost 1 base, J lost 2 bases, and 6 bases lay in between. The CDR3 has 13 residues. The germline gives CDR1 LGHNA, CDR2 YNFKEQ. This chain's CDR3 is CASSQGGTYEQYF. CDR3 sequence (DNA): TGTGCCAGCAGCCAAGGCGGGACCTACGAGCAGTACTTC.

This clonotype was counted ten times or more. This rearrangement joins TRBV12-3 or TRBV12-4 to TRBJ2-2; 11 bases map to TRBD1. The CDR3 loop spans 16 amino acids. Trimming removed 7 bases from V and 2 bases from J; junction bases left unmatched: 6. The CDR3 DNA is TGTGCCAGCACCCCGGGACAGGGGGGAAACACCGGGGAGCTGTTTTTT. Its protein product is CASTPGQGGNTGELFF.

This clonotype was seen ten or more times. The V gene is TRBV12-3 or TRBV12-4, the J gene TRBJ2-5; 11 bases agree with TRBD2. J gave up 4 bases and V 5 bases, and 9 bases lay outside the gene matches. The CDR3 runs 16 residues. CDR3 in amino acids: CASSPISGGASETQYF. The CDR3 DNA sequence: TGTGCCAGCAGTCCCATTAGCGGGGGGGCGTCAGAGACCCAGTACTTC.

This clonotype was found many times. The chain recombines TRBV7-8 with TRBJ2-7, with a tentative D call TRBD1 (6 bases). The CDR3 runs 13 residues. V shed 5 bases and J shed 3 bases, with 11 bases lying between them. Germline CDR1 and CDR2: SGHVS and FQNEAQ. The CDR3 region is CASSLDSFYEQYV. CDR3 DNA: TGTGCCAGCAGCCTGGACAGTTTCTACGAGCAGTACGTC.

This clonotype was picked up many times. The CDR3 DNA reads as TGTGCCAGCAGCTTAGTAGTAGCGGGAGTTCATACGCAGTATTTT. This gives the protein CASSLVVAGVHTQYF. The chain employs TRBV7-2 and TRBJ2-3, with 9 positions matching TRBD2. The CDR3 covers 15 residues. The germline CDR1 and CDR2 sequences are SGHTA and FQGNSA. V was pared by 1 base and J by 7 bases, with 6 bases of the junction left unmatched.

This clonotype was detected many times. The chain carries TRBV7-9 and TRBJ1-5, with D hard to call. The V gene lost 7 bases and the J gene lost 7 bases, with 11 bases spanning the gap. This CDR3 spans 12 amino acids. Germline lookup yields CDR1 SEHNR and CDR2 FQNEAQ (reference sequence). CDR3 in amino acids: CASTVGMQPQHF. CDR3 coding DNA: TGTGCCAGCACTGTGGGTATGCAGCCCCAGCATTTT.